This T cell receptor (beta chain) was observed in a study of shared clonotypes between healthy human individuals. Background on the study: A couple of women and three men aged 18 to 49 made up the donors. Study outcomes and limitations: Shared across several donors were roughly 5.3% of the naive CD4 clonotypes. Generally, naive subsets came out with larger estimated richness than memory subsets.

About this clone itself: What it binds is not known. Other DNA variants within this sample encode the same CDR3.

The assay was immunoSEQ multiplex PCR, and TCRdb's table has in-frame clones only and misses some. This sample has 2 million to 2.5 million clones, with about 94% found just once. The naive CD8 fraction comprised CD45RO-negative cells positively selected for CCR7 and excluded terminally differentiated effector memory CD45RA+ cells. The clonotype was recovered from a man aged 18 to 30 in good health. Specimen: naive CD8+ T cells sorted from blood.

The CDR3 DNA follows: TGTGCCAGCAGTTACTCACGGGGATCCGAGCAGTACTTC. It translates to CASSYSRGSEQYF. V usage is TRBV6-5 and J usage is TRBJ2-7; perhaps TRBD2 as D (5 bases). V lost 0 bases and J 6 bases, leaving 9 bases between the germline ends. Germline-derived CDR1 and CDR2 are MNHEY and SVGAGI. The CDR3 has 13 amino acids.